Listed here are 26 T cell receptor beta chains from one sample, sequenced in a study of blood T cells in healthy people across ages. Sample-barcoded 5' priming and a J-beta primer mix drove a second PCR of roughly 6 to 12 cycles. TCRdb itself ran the 5' RACE reads through MiXCR, one entry per CDR3 protein. The sample lists roughly 800,000 distinct CDR3 sequences, around 24% occurring once. These data also formed part of another study, on T cells of mothers and their children.

Sequenced sample: blood. These receptors all stem from a boy aged 5-17 years in good health.

On this clonotype: One junction end disagrees with the germline gene, perhaps due to a read error. The rearrangement links TRBV15 to TRBJ2-5; tentatively, D is TRBD2 (6 bases). The CDR3 is 14 amino acids. Germline loops: CDR1 LNHNV, CDR2 YYDKDF (reference sequence). This CDR3 reads CAASRDPGRETQYF. The CDR3, as DNA: TGTGCCGCCAGCAGAGATCCAGGGAGGGAGACCCAGTACTTC.

The V gene is TRBV7-2, the J gene TRBJ2-5; D is unclear. The V gene's germline CDR1 is SGHTA and CDR2 FQGNSA. V shed 1 base and J shed 7 bases, with 7 bases lying between them. There are 12 residues in the CDR3. The CDR3 reads CASSLGSRTQYF. The CDR3 DNA reads as TGTGCCAGCAGCTTAGGATCAAGGACCCAGTACTTC.

The chain links TRBV6-6 to TRBJ2-3; possibly TRBD2 for D (6 bases). V gave up 0 bases and J gave up 4 bases, with 11 bases separating them. The CDR3 sequence is 15 residues long. In germline, CDR1 is MNHNY, CDR2 SVGAGI (reference sequence). As DNA, the CDR3 is TGTGCCAGCAGTTACTCGCTAGCGAGTCCAGATACGCAGTATTTT. This encodes CASSYSLASPDTQYF.

DNA of the CDR3: TGTGCCAGCAGCCGAGCGGGGGAATACACCGGGGAGCTGTTTTTT. This translates into CASSRAGEYTGELFF. V usage is TRBV7-9 and J usage is TRBJ2-2; TRBD2 matches 8 bases. Trimming cost V 5 bases and J 3 bases; bases outside gene matches: 5. This CDR3 has 15 residues. Per germline, CDR1 SEHNR and CDR2 FQNEAQ (reference sequence).

V is TRBV20-1 and J is TRBJ2-7; tentative D call: TRBD2 (6 bases). The CDR3 contains 12 residues. Germline V CDR1 and CDR2: DFQATT, SNEGSKA (reference sequence). Trimming cost V 5 bases and J 5 bases, with 13 bases left between them. The CDR3 coding sequence is TGCAGTGCTCACGGGGGAGCTGACGAGCAGTACTTC. This translates into CSAHGGADEQYF.

This clonotype was seen a handful of times. CDR3 sequence reads: CASSQKGEYTEAFF. The DNA of the CDR3 is TGTGCCAGCAGCCAAAAGGGGGAATACACTGAAGCTTTCTTT. This rearrangement joins TRBV14 to TRBJ1-1; D is possibly TRBD1 (6 bases). The ends were cut back, 2 bases at V and 3 bases at J, with 10 bases in the middle. This CDR3 has 14 residues. CDR1 and CDR2 from the germline V gene are SGHDN and FVKESK.

This clonotype showed up many times. The chain is built from TRBV6-5 and TRBJ2-5, with TRBD2 matching over 8 bases. Unmatched junction bases numbered 3, after V lost 6 bases and J lost 3 bases. Germline lookup yields CDR1 MNHEY and CDR2 SVGAGI. This CDR3 spans 13 amino acids. The CDR3 is CASRELAEETQYF. CDR3 nucleotide sequence: TGTGCCAGCAGGGAACTAGCGGAAGAGACCCAGTACTTC.

The chain links TRBV4-1 to TRBJ2-1; D remains ambiguous. The last part of the DNA fits TRBJ2-7 better; the J call may be wrong. Germline lookup yields CDR1 MGHRA and CDR2 YSYEKL. CDR3 size: 16 residues. The CDR3 DNA follows: TGCGCCAGCAGCCAAGAGGGCTCATTAGGTATCTACGAGCAGTACTTC. It is translated as CASSQEGSLGIYEQYF.

The chain uses TRBV12-3 or TRBV12-4 and TRBJ2-6, with 12 bases fitting TRBD1. This CDR3 region has 18 residues. The V gene end was trimmed by 1 base and the J gene end by 2 bases; junction bases not matched to a gene: 3. This CDR3 is CASSLGGQGAPGANVLTF. The CDR3 DNA follows: TGTGCCAGCAGTTTAGGGGGACAGGGGGCGCCTGGGGCCAACGTCCTGACTTTC.

This chain joins TRBV5-1 and TRBJ2-4, with 8 bases fitting TRBD2. Trimming at V came to 3 bases and at J to 7 bases, leaving 9 bases not matched to a gene. The CDR3 contains 15 residues. Germline CDR1 reads SGHRS; CDR2 reads YFSETQ. CDR3 bases: TGCGCCAGCAGCTCCCTCGGGGGGGGCATCAACATTCAGTACTTC. Translating gives CASSSLGGGINIQYF.

This clonotype has just a few counts. The CDR3 spells CASSGTTGATCNEQFF. The DNA for the CDR3 is TGTGCCAGCAGCGGAACAACGGGGGCGACCTGCAATGAGCAGTTCTTC. The chain combines TRBV12-3 or TRBV12-4 with TRBJ2-5; perhaps D is TRBD1 or TRBD2 (6 bases each). Gene TRBJ2-1 matches the end of the DNA better, so the J call may be wrong. The CDR3 sequence is 16 residues long.

The V gene is TRBV5-1, the J gene TRBJ1-3; the D is unclear. The CDR3 runs 18 residues. Germline-derived CDR1 and CDR2 are SGHRS and YFSETQ. Trimming removed 4 bases from V and 0 bases from J, with 20 bases in between. The DNA for the CDR3 is TGCGCCAGCAGCCCAAAACCCAGAGCGGGTGCCTCTGGAAACACCATATATTTT. It encodes CASSPKPRAGASGNTIYF.

The gene calls are TRBV5-1 and TRBJ2-3, with 10 bases aligning to TRBD2. CDR3 length: 15 amino acids. Looked up from germline, CDR1 is SGHRS and CDR2 is YFSETQ. Trimming removed 1 base from V and 5 bases from J; junction bases left unmatched: 4. CDR3 residues: CASSLIAGGKDTQYF. CDR3 in DNA: TGCGCCAGCAGCTTGATAGCGGGGGGAAAAGATACGCAGTATTTT.

The chain carries TRBV5-5 and TRBJ1-1, with TRBD1 matching 11 bases. This CDR3 contains 15 residues. Looked up from germline, CDR1 is SGHKS and CDR2 is YYEKEE (reference sequence). The V and J ends lost 4 bases and 5 bases, in that order; junction bases with no gene match: 7. Written as DNA, the CDR3 is TGTGCCAGCAGCCAAACCGGGACAGGGGGGACTGAAGCTTTCTTT. Encoded protein: CASSQTGTGGTEAFF.

This clonotype was counted only a few times. The chain recombines TRBV5-1 with TRBJ2-7; TRBD2 matches at 7 bases. Germline-derived CDR1 and CDR2 are SGHRS and YFSETQ. J was trimmed by 3 bases and V by 5 bases; bases with no gene match: 5. This CDR3 comprises 13 residues. The CDR3 DNA is TGCGCCAGCAGACATCGCGGGGGCTACGAGCAGTACTTC. Protein: CASRHRGGYEQYF.

This clonotype has a handful of counts. The junction differs from germline at one of its ends, possibly a read error. The chain has TRBV30 and TRBJ2-6; perhaps TRBD1 as D (5 bases). CDR3 length equals 14 residues. The germline gives CDR1 GTSNPN, CDR2 SVGIG (reference sequence). The CDR3 is CACLRWSGANVQTF. DNA for the CDR3: TGTGCCTGTCTTCGGTGGTCTGGGGCCAACGTCCAGACTTTC.

The chain has TRBV6-6 and TRBJ2-2, with a tentative D call TRBD1 (6 bases). The CDR3 runs 14 residues. Deletions cut 7 bases from V and 5 bases from J, with 14 bases between. Germline CDR1 reads MNHNY; CDR2 reads SVGAGI (reference sequence). The CDR3 nucleotides are TGTGCCAGCACTGAGGGGGTATATACCGGGGAGCTGTTTTTT. This codes for CASTEGVYTGELFF.

This clonotype showed up just a few times. The chain recombines TRBV10-2 with TRBJ2-1; 7 nucleotides agree with TRBD1. CDR3 size: 15 residues. Germline CDR1 reads WSHSY; CDR2 reads SAAADI. J gave up 4 bases and V 3 bases, and 6 bases lay outside the gene matches. The CDR3 sequence: CASSEPGQLYNEQFF. DNA of the CDR3: TGCGCCAGCAGTGAACCGGGACAGCTTTACAATGAGCAGTTCTTC.

This clonotype was observed a few times. J is TRBJ2-5 and V is TRBV3-1; D ambiguous. Per the germline V gene, CDR1 is LGHDT and CDR2 is YNNKEL (reference sequence). This CDR3 comprises 15 residues. The V end lost 1 base, the J end lost 7 bases, and 16 bases lay between the germline ends. For the CDR3, the DNA is TGTGCCAGCAGCCAAGTGACCCTAGGGCTGGGGACCCAGTACTTC. Translating it yields CASSQVTLGLGTQYF.

This clonotype has a handful of counts. V usage is TRBV11-2 and J usage is TRBJ2-5, with 7 nucleotides matching TRBD1. This CDR3 contains 15 residues. Trimming took 1 base from V and 5 from J; bases not matched to a gene: 7. CDR1 is SGHAT and CDR2 is FQNNGV in the germline V gene. The CDR3 here is CASSLATGEWETQYF. CDR3 nucleotides: TGTGCCAGCAGCTTAGCCACAGGGGAATGGGAGACCCAGTACTTC.

This chain joins TRBV6-6 and TRBJ1-2; D gene ambiguous. CDR3 length equals 12 residues. V was trimmed by 7 bases and J by 1 base, leaving 7 bases between them. Germline assignment: CDR1 MNHNY and CDR2 SVGAGI (reference sequence). The CDR3 DNA reads as TGTGCCAGCACCCGCGATAACTATGGCTACACCTTC. It yields the protein CASTRDNYGYTF.

V usage is TRBV5-1 and J usage is TRBJ2-5; TRBD1 is a possible D gene (6 bases). V gave up 4 bases and J gave up 5 bases, with 15 bases separating them. CDR1 is SGHRS, CDR2 YFSETQ, per germline. The CDR3 spans 14 residues. The CDR3 sequence is CASSRRTAGETQYF. The CDR3 nucleotides read TGCGCCAGCAGCCGGCGGACAGCTGGGGAGACCCAGTACTTC.

This chain joins TRBV3-1 and TRBJ2-4, with D tentatively TRBD2 (6 bases). Germline V gives CDR1 LGHDT, CDR2 YNNKEL (reference sequence). V was trimmed by 4 bases and J by 1 base, leaving 17 bases between them. This CDR3 spans 17 amino acids. CDR3 in amino acids: CASSPLGEGRAKNIQYF. Here the CDR3 DNA reads TGTGCCAGCAGCCCCTTAGGGGAAGGGAGGGCCAAAAACATTCAGTACTTC.

V usage is TRBV20-1 and J usage is TRBJ2-5, with unresolved D. The assigned J gene may be wrong: the sequence end matches TRBJ2-1 better. The CDR3 consists of 16 residues. Germline V CDR1 and CDR2: DFQATT, SNEGSKA (reference sequence). This CDR3 is CSARGVVAGVHNEQFF. The CDR3 bases are TGCAGTGCTAGGGGTGTGGTGGCTGGGGTTCACAATGAGCAGTTCTTC.

This clonotype was seen only a few times. This chain uses TRBV29-1 with TRBJ1-2; TRBD1 is a possible D gene (5 bases). This CDR3 has 14 amino acids. With 5 bases removed from V and 6 bases from J, the gap between germline ends came to 19 bases. Germline V gene lookup returns CDR1 SQVTM and CDR2 ANQGSEA. The CDR3 DNA sequence: TGCAGCGTTCCTCACAAGGGGCTGGGTAATGGCTACACCTTC. Its protein is CSVPHKGLGNGYTF.

The CDR3 loop reads CASSPNDGQGNQPQHF. The CDR3 nucleotides are TGTGCCAGCTCACCAAACGACGGACAGGGCAATCAGCCCCAGCATTTT. The rearrangement joins TRBV18 to TRBJ1-5, with 7 bases fitting TRBD1. V shed 2 bases, J shed 2 bases, and the junction held 6 bases outside the gene matches. From germline, CDR1 is KGHSH and CDR2 LQKENI. The length of the CDR3 is 16 residues.